These T cell receptor beta chains were read from a single sample in a study of beta chain features in type 1 diabetes. The method was immunoSEQ multiplex PCR; TCRdb's version includes in-frame clones alone and lacks a portion of them. The top ten hold under 1.5% of the sample, which has 140,000 or so clones, about 10% seen once. The specimen sequenced was naive CD4+ T cells from blood. These receptors were taken from a man younger than 35 in good health. The CDR3 runs from the conserved cysteine through the conserved F or W. The order of the fields is D gene, clone size, V gene, J gene, CDR3 protein, CDR3 DNA. A D gene is named only where the DNA matches it firmly. Only part of the rows carry a size: once, few, many, or a class if the clone is expanded.

d_gene: TRBD2; abundance: .; v_gene: TRBV7-2; j_gene: TRBJ2-7; CDR3aa: CASSLVLAGAKPYEQYF; CDR3nt: TGTGCCAGCAGCTTAGTTCTAGCGGGGGCCAAGCCCTACGAGCAGTACTTC
d_gene: TRBD2; abundance: few; v_gene: TRBV28; j_gene: TRBJ2-1; CDR3aa: CASSHGGAGVNEQFF; CDR3nt: TGTGCCAGCAGTCACGGGGGGGCCGGAGTCAATGAGCAGTTCTTC
d_gene: .; abundance: few; v_gene: TRBV30; j_gene: TRBJ1-2; CDR3aa: CAWNRLVANYGYTF; CDR3nt: TGTGCCTGGAATCGACTGGTAGCTAACTATGGCTACACCTTC
d_gene: TRBD1; abundance: .; v_gene: TRBV28; j_gene: TRBJ2-7; CDR3aa: CASSSRQGSTSYEQYF; CDR3nt: TGTGCCAGCAGTTCAAGACAGGGGAGTACCTCCTACGAGCAGTACTTC
d_gene: TRBD2; abundance: few; v_gene: TRBV4-3; j_gene: TRBJ2-3; CDR3aa: CASSRGGETDTQYF; CDR3nt: TGCGCCAGCAGCCGCGGGGGGGAAACAGATACGCAGTATTTT
d_gene: .; abundance: few; v_gene: TRBV21-1; j_gene: TRBJ2-3; CDR3aa: CASTRLAGGNTQYF; CDR3nt: TGTGCCAGCACTAGACTAGCGGGGGGGAATACGCAGTATTTT
d_gene: TRBD2; abundance: few; v_gene: TRBV19; j_gene: TRBJ2-2; CDR3aa: CASSLSGGYTGELFF; CDR3nt: TGTGCCAGTAGTCTGTCGGGGGGGTACACCGGGGAGCTGTTTTTT
d_gene: .; abundance: .; v_gene: TRBV4-3; j_gene: TRBJ1-6; CDR3aa: CASSHTGNDNSPLHF; CDR3nt: TGCGCCAGCAGCCACACAGGGAATGATAATTCACCCCTCCACTTT
d_gene: TRBD2; abundance: few; v_gene: TRBV11-2; j_gene: TRBJ2-1; CDR3aa: CASSSLEAGGRNEQFF; CDR3nt: TGTGCCAGCAGCTCTCTGGAAGCGGGGGGACGAAATGAGCAGTTCTTC
d_gene: .; abundance: many; v_gene: TRBV5-1; j_gene: TRBJ2-7; CDR3aa: CASSFKQAYEQYF; CDR3nt: TGCGCCAGCAGCTTTAAACAAGCCTACGAGCAGTACTTC
d_gene: .; abundance: .; v_gene: TRBV6-5; j_gene: TRBJ2-2; CDR3aa: CASAGSNTGELFF; CDR3nt: TGTGCCAGCGCGGGGTCGAACACCGGGGAGCTGTTTTTT
d_gene: TRBD1; abundance: few; v_gene: TRBV11-3; j_gene: TRBJ1-1; CDR3aa: CASSLVQGPEAFF; CDR3nt: TGTGCCAGCAGCTTGGTACAGGGGCCTGAAGCTTTCTTT
d_gene: .; abundance: .; v_gene: TRBV7-9; j_gene: TRBJ2-7; CDR3aa: CASSAPTAYEQYF; CDR3nt: TGTGCCAGCAGCGCCCCGACAGCCTACGAGCAGTACTTC
d_gene: TRBD2; abundance: .; v_gene: TRBV5-6; j_gene: TRBJ2-1; CDR3aa: CASSLSGSGGYNEQFF; CDR3nt: TGTGCCAGCAGCCTGTCGGGTAGCGGGGGTTACAATGAGCAGTTCTTC
d_gene: .; abundance: many; v_gene: TRBV4-3; j_gene: TRBJ2-4; CDR3aa: CASSSGSAIQYF; CDR3nt: TGCGCCAGCAGCTCGGGAAGTGCTATTCAGTACTTC